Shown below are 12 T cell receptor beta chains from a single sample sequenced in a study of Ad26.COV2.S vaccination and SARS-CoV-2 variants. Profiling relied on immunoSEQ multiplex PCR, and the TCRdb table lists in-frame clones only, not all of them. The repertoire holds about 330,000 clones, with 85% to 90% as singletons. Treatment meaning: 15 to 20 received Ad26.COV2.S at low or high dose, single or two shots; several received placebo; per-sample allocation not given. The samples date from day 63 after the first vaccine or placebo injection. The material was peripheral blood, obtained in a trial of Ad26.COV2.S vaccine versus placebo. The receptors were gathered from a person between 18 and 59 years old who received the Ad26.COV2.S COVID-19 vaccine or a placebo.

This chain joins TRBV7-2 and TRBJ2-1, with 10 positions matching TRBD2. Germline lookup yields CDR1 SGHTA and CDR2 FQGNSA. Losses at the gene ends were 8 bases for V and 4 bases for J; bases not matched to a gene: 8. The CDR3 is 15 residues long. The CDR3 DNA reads TGTGCCAGCGTGAAAGCGGGAGGGGTTTACAATGAGCAGTTCTTC. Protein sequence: CASVKAGGVYNEQFF.

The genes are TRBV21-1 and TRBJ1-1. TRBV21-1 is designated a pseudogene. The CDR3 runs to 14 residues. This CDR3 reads CASRSGSPNTEAFF. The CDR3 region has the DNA TGTGCCAGCAGGTCGGGGAGTCCGAACACTGAAGCTTTCTTT.

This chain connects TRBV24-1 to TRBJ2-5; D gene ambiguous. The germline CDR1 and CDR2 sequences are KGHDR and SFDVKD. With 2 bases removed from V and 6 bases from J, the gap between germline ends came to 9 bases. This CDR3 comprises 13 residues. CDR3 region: CATSDSGMKTQYF. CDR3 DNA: TGTGCCACCAGTGATTCCGGCATGAAGACCCAGTACTTC.

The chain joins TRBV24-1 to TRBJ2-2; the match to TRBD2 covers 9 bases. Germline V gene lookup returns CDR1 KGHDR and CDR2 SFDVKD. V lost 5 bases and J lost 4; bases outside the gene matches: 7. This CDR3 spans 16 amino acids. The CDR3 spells CATSGVAGAGTGELFF. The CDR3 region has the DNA TGTGCCACCAGTGGAGTAGCGGGAGCGGGCACCGGGGAGCTGTTTTTT.

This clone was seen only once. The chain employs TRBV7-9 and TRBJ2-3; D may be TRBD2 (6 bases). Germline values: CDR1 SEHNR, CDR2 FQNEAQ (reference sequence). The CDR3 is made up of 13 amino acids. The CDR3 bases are TGTGTCGCGGCGGGGTTTCTTACAGATACGCAGTATTTT. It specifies CVAAGFLTDTQYF.

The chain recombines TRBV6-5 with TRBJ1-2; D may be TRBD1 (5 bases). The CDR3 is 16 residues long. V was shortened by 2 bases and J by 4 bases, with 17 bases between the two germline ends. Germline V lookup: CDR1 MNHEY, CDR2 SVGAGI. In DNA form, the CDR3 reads TGTGCCAGCAGTTACGGGACCGGGGGTGGCGTCTATGGCTACACCTTC. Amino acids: CASSYGTGGGVYGYTF.

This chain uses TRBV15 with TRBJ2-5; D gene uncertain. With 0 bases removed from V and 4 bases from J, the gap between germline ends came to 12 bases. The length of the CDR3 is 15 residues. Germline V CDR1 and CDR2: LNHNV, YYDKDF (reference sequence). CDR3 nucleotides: TGTGCCACCAGCAGAGAAAGGATGAGTGGAGAGACCCAGTACTTC. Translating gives CATSRERMSGETQYF.

The CDR3 nucleotides are TGTGCCACCAGTGATTTTCAGTTCTTGGGGCCGGATCAGCCCCAGCATTTT. Translating it yields CATSDFQFLGPDQPQHF. This chain links TRBV24-1 with TRBJ1-5; weak D call: TRBD1 (5 bases). The CDR3 runs 17 residues. Trimming took off 1 base at V and 5 bases at J, with 17 bases between the two ends. Per the germline V gene, CDR1 is KGHDR and CDR2 is SFDVKD.

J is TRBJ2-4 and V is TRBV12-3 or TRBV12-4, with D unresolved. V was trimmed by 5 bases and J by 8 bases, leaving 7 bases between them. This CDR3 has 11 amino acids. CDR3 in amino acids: CASSPRDIQYF. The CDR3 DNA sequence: TGTGCCAGCAGTCCCCGTGACATTCAGTACTTC.

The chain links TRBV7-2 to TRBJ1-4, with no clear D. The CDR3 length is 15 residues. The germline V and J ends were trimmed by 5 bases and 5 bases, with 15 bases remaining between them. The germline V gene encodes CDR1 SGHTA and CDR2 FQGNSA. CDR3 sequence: CASSTYRVANEKLFF. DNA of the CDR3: TGTGCCAGCAGCACCTACAGAGTCGCAAATGAAAAACTGTTTTTT. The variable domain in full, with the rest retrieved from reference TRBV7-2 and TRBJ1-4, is GAGVSQSPSNKVTEKGKDVELRCDPISGHTALYWYRQSLGQGLEFLIYFQGNSAPDKSGLPSDRFSAERTGGSVSTLTIQRTQQEDSAVYLCASSTYRVANEKLFFGSGTQLSVL.

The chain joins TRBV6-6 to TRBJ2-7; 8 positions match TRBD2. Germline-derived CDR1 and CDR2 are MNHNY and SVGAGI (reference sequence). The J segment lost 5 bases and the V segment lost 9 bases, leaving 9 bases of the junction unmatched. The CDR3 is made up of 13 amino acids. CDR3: CASSAGGLNEQYV. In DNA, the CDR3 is TGTGCCAGTTCTGCGGGAGGCCTAAACGAGCAGTACGTC.

The CDR3 sequence is CASSLVESSYEQYF. Written as DNA, the CDR3 is TGTGCCAGCAGCTTAGTGGAGAGCTCCTACGAGCAGTACTTC. The rearrangement uses TRBV7-2 and TRBJ2-7, with no clear D. The germline V gene encodes CDR1 SGHTA and CDR2 FQGNSA. The CDR3 has 14 amino acids. V lost 1 base to trimming and J lost 0 bases, with 7 bases between them.